The subject of this entry is one T cell receptor (beta chain). Its antigen is undetermined. The record originates from a study of human T cells and chemical hapten exposure. General study results and limits: TCRs at a frequency above 1 in 1000 stayed unchanged with DPC sensitization.

The V end lost 5 bases, the J end lost 4 bases, and 7 bases lay between the germline ends. The CDR3 covers 12 residues. Time point given: healthy volunteer bleed at 6 weeks. Total RNA was isolated from whole blood that had not been fractionated. The library put unique molecular identifiers onto individual cDNA molecules. TCRdb re-called the RACE reads through MiXCR, storing one row per CDR3 protein. The sample consists of around 80,000 distinct CDR3 sequences, about 8.7% of them appearing once. This TCR was recovered from a male donor in good health. Some clones in this sample may be carry-over from other donors' samples. Sequenced material: whole blood. V gene TRBV12-3 or TRBV12-4 combines with J gene TRBJ2-3; D not resolved. CDR3 residues: CASSEDPDTQYF. CDR3 in DNA: TGTGCCAGCAGTGAAGACCCAGATACGCAGTATTTT.